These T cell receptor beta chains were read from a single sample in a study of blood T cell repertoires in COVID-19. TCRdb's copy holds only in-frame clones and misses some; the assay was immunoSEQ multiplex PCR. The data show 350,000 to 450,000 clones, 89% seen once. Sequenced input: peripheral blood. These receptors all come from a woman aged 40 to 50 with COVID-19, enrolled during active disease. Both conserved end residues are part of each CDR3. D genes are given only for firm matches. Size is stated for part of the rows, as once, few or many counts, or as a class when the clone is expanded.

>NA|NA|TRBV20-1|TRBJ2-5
TGCAGTGGGGCCGACACAGAGACCCAGTACTTC
CSGADTETQYF
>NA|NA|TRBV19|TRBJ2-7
TGTGCCAGTAGTATAGGTGGGACACCTTCCGAGGAGCAGTACTTC
CASSIGGTPSEEQYF
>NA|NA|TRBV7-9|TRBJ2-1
TGTGCCAGCAGCTCCTACGCCGCAGGGCCCAATGAGCAGTTCTTC
CASSSYAAGPNEQFF
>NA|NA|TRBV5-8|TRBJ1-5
TGTGCCAGCAGCCCGCGGGGGATATATAGCAATCAGCCCCAGCATTTT
CASSPRGIYSNQPQHF
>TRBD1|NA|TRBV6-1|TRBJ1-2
TGTGCCAGCAGTGAAGCACAGGGGGGATATGGCTACACCTTC
CASSEAQGGYGYTF
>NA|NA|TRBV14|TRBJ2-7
TGTGCCAGCAGCCCTCGGACAGACTCCTACGAGCAGTACTTC
CASSPRTDSYEQYF
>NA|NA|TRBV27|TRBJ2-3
TGTGCCAGCAGCTTCGGAACCTCAGGAGATACGCAGTATTTT
CASSFGTSGDTQYF
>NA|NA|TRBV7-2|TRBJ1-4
TGTGCCAGCAGTTCCGCGGGAGGGTATGAAAAACTGTTTTTT
CASSSAGGYEKLFF
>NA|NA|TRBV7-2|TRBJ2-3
TGTGCCAGCAGCTTAGACGCAGGGCCCACAGATACGCAGTATTTT
CASSLDAGPTDTQYF
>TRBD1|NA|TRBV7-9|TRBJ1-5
TGTGCCAGCAGCGCAGACCGGGACAGGGGGAACAATCAGCCCCAGCATTTT
CASSADRDRGNNQPQHF
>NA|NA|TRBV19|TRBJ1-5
TGTGCCAGTAGCAACTATATTAGCAATCAGCCCCAGCATTTT
CASSNYISNQPQHF
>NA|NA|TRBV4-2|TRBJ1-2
TGTGCCAGCAGCCATCTTGGGGGGGTGGATGGCTACACCTTC
CASSHLGGVDGYTF
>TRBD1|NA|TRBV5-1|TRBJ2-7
TGCGCCAGCAGCTTGCGGACAGGGTTAGGGTACGAGCAGTACTTC
CASSLRTGLGYEQYF
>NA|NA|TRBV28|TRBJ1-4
TGTGCCAGCAGTTTACCTTTTGGGGGGGGACATGAAAAACTGTTTTTT
CASSLPFGGGHEKLFF
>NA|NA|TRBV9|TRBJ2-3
TGTGCCAGCAGCGCCTTAGGGGGAAATACGCAGTATTTT
CASSALGGNTQYF
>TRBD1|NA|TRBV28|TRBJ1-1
TGTGCCAGCACCATCGACAGGGCAAACACTGAAGCTTTCTTT
CASTIDRANTEAFF
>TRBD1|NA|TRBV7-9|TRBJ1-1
TGTGCCAGCAGCCCCCGTGGACAGGGACGGAACACTGAAGCTTTCTTT
CASSPRGQGRNTEAFF
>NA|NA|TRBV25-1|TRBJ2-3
TGTGCCAGCAGTGAGGAGGGGCGGAAAGATACGCAGTATTTT
CASSEEGRKDTQYF
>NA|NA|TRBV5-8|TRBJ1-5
TGTGCCAGCAGCCCCGACAGGATGGACAATCAGCCCCAGCATTTT
CASSPDRMDNQPQHF
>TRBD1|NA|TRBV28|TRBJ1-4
TGTGCCAGCAGCTCCCGGGGACAGGGGCGCGAAAAACTGTTTTTT
CASSSRGQGREKLFF
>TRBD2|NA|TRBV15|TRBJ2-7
TGTGCCACCAGCAGACGGGACTACAAGCAGTACTTC
CATSRRDYKQYF
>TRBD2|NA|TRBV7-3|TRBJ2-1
TGTGCCAGCAGCTTAGGGCGGGGGGGCCCCAATGAGCAGTTCTTC
CASSLGRGGPNEQFF
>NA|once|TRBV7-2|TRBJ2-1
TGTGCCAGCAGCTTATCCAGGGCCCTAAATGAGCAGTTCTTC
CASSLSRALNEQFF
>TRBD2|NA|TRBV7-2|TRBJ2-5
TGTGCCAGCAGCTTCTCGAGCGGGGGGGCGAAGACCCAGTACTTC
CASSFSSGGAKTQYF
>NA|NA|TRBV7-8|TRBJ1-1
TGTGCCAGCAGCTTAGCGACGGCTTGGAGACTGAACACTGAAGCTTTCTTT
CASSLATAWRLNTEAFF
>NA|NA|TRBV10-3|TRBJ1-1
TGTGCCACCGAGCCGGCGGCCGGCACTGAAGCTTTCTTT
CATEPAAGTEAFF
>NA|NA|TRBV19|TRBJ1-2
TGTGCCACTAGGGAGGGAAACTATGGCTACACCTTC
CATREGNYGYTF
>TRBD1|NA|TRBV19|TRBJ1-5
TGTGCCAGTAGTCGCACCTTACAGGGGTCATCACGTTATCAGCCCCAGCATTTT
CASSRTLQGSSRYQPQHF
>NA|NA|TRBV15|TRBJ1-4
TGTGCCACCAGCAGAGAAGCAGACTCATATGAAAAACTGTTTTTT
CATSREADSYEKLFF
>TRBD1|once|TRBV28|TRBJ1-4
TGTGCCAGCAGACTTTACCCATCCCGGGACAGGGGGCGGGGAGAAAAACTGTTTTTT
CASRLYPSRDRGRGEKLFF
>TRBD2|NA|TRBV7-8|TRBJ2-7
TGTGCCAGCAGCTTAGCGGCTAGCGGGACTTACGAGCAGTACTTC
CASSLAASGTYEQYF
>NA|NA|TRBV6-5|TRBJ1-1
TGTGCCAGCCTTCCCACTGCGGGGGTGCGCACTGAAGCTTTCTTT
CASLPTAGVRTEAFF
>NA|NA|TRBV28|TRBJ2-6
TGTGCCAGCAGTTTGCCAGGGAATCCTGGGGCCAACGTCCTGACTTTC
CASSLPGNPGANVLTF
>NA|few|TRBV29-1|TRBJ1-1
TGCAGCGTTGCGAGGTCTCGGCGAACTGAAGCTTTCTTT
CSVARSRRTEAFF
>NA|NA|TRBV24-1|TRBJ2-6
TGTGCCACCAGTGACCCTTCTTCTGGGGCCAACGTCCTGACTTTC
CATSDPSSGANVLTF
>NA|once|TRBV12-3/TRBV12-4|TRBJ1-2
TGTGCCAGCAGCAATGCCAGGGGTAGCTACACCTTC
CASSNARGSYTF
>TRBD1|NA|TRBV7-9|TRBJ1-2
TGTGCCAGCAGCCAGGTCCTCGGACAGGGGAATGGCTACACCTTC
CASSQVLGQGNGYTF
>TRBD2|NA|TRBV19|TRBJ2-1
TGTGCCAGTAGTCTTCTAGCGGGGGGCTACAATGAGCAGTTCTTC
CASSLLAGGYNEQFF
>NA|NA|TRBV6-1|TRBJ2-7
TGTGCCAGCAGTGAAGAGTGGAGGGGCGAGCGACAGTACTTC
CASSEEWRGERQYF
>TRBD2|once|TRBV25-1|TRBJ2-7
TGTGCCAGCAGCAGAACTAGCGGGAGGAACTACGAGCAGTACTTC
CASSRTSGRNYEQYF
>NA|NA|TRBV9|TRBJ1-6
TGTGCCAGCAGCGTAGACGGGGGGTTAACCGGCTCACCCCTCCACTTT
CASSVDGGLTGSPLHF
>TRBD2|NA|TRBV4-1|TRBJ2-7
TGCGCCAGCAGCCTTGGACTAGCGGGGGGGTACGAGCAGTACTTC
CASSLGLAGGYEQYF
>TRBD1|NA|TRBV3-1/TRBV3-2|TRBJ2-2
TGTGCCAGCAGCCGGACAGGGCTGAGCACCGGGGAGCTGTTTTTT
CASSRTGLSTGELFF
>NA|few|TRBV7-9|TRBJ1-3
TGTGCCAGCAGCTTCGGGGGACGTGGGAACACCATATATTTT
CASSFGGRGNTIYF
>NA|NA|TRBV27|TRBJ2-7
TGTGCCAGCGGCGGCAGAGCCTACGAGCAGTACTTC
CASGGRAYEQYF
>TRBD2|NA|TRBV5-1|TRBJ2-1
TGCGCCAGCAGCGTGACTAGCGGGAGGGTCAATGAGCAGTTCTTC
CASSVTSGRVNEQFF
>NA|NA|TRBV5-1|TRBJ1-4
TGCGCCAGCAGCTTGGCCGGTATGAACTGGGAAAAACTGTTTTTT
CASSLAGMNWEKLFF
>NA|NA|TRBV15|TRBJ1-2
TGTGCCACCAGCAGAGATCGAACAGGGAATGGCTACACCTTC
CATSRDRTGNGYTF
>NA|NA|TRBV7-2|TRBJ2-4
TGTGCCAGCAGCCCACCCGGACACCTAGCCAAAAACATTCAGTACTTC
CASSPPGHLAKNIQYF
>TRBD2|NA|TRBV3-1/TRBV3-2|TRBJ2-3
TGTGCCAGCAGCCAAGAACCCCTAGCGGGGAGAGATACGCAGTATTTT
CASSQEPLAGRDTQYF
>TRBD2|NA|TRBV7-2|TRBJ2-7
TGTGCCAGCAGCTTAGGTTCGACTAGCCCCTCCTACGAGCAGTACTTC
CASSLGSTSPSYEQYF
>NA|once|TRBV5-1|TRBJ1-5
TGCGCCAGCGACACAGGACCGGCCTACAATCAGCCCCAGCATTTT
CASDTGPAYNQPQHF
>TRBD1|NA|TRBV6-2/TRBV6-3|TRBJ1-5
TGTGCCAGCAGTTACAGGGACAGGGGTCAGCCCCAGCATTTT
CASSYRDRGQPQHF
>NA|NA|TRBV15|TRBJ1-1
TGTGCCACCAGCAGTGCCAGATTCTTGAACACTGAAGCTTTCTTT
CATSSARFLNTEAFF
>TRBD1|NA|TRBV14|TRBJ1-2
TGTGCCAGCAGCCCTCAGACCCGGGACAGGGCCCTGGGGGGCTACACCTTC
CASSPQTRDRALGGYTF